The 7 T cell receptor beta chains given below trace back to one sample, sequenced in a study of blood T cells in healthy people across ages. Using a J-beta primer mix together with a sample-barcoded 5' primer, a second PCR was run for about 7 to 12 cycles. In TCRdb, the 5' RACE reads were re-called with MiXCR into one record per CDR3 protein. The sample has 1.5 million to 2 million distinct CDR3 sequences; 35% to 50% are singletons. Sequenced input: blood. The receptors were sampled from a human donor in good health.

The J gene is TRBJ1-2, the V gene TRBV20-1; D is perhaps TRBD1 (6 bases). This CDR3 comprises 12 residues. V lost 7 bases and J 8 bases, leaving 17 bases between the germline ends. Germline CDR1 is DFQATT and CDR2 is SNEGSKA (reference sequence). CDR3 in amino acids: CSGVPAGVGYTF. CDR3 nucleotide sequence: TGCAGTGGCGTACCCGCAGGGGTAGGCTACACCTTC.

The rearrangement uses TRBV24-1 and TRBJ1-4; TRBD1 might be the D (5 bases). Germline CDR1 and CDR2: KGHDR and SFDVKD. Trimming removed 4 bases at V and 0 bases at J, with 8 bases between. The CDR3 contains 15 residues. The CDR3 DNA is TGTGCCACCAGTGACCCAGGGACAACTAATGAAAAACTGTTTTTT. Translating it yields CATSDPGTTNEKLFF.

There are a few counts of this clonotype. This rearrangement joins TRBV12-3 or TRBV12-4 to TRBJ2-3, with TRBD2 matching 7 bases. The ends lost 3 bases at V and 2 bases at J; junction bases unmatched: 8. The CDR3 has 16 amino acids. CDR3 protein: CASSFLRTRFTDTQYF. The CDR3 DNA sequence: TGTGCCAGCAGTTTCCTCCGGACTAGGTTCACAGATACGCAGTATTTT.

The chain couples TRBV7-9 to TRBJ2-1; 8 bases match TRBD1. Germline loops: CDR1 SEHNR, CDR2 FQNEAQ (reference sequence). The length of the CDR3 is 17 residues. V trimming: 1 base; J trimming: 3 bases; junction bases outside the gene matches: 8. The CDR3 region has the DNA TGTGCCAGCAGCTTAGGCAGGGGGCGATCCCTCTACAATGAGCAGTTCTTC. This codes for CASSLGRGRSLYNEQFF.

The rearrangement uses TRBV20-1 and TRBJ1-1; D possibly corresponds to TRBD1 (6 bases). Trimming removed 3 bases at V and 1 base at J, with 15 bases between. The length of the CDR3 is 15 residues. Germline V gives CDR1 DFQATT, CDR2 SNEGSKA (reference sequence). The CDR3 sequence: CSARGVGQRNTEAFF. The CDR3 region has the DNA TGCAGTGCTAGGGGGGTAGGACAGCGGAACACTGAAGCTTTCTTT.

The chain joins TRBV4-1 to TRBJ2-1; D ambiguous. Germline V gene data show CDR1 as MGHRA and CDR2 as YSYEKL. The CDR3 sequence is 15 residues long. Trimming stripped 0 bases from V and 5 bases from J, with 11 bases between. CDR3 residues: CASSQDPRSDNEQFF. CDR3 nucleotide sequence: TGCGCCAGCAGCCAAGATCCACGGAGCGACAATGAGCAGTTCTTC.

The chain uses TRBV7-2 and TRBJ1-2; 7 bases are a match to TRBD1. Per germline, CDR1 SGHTA and CDR2 FQGNSA. CDR3 length equals 15 residues. The V and J ends lost 2 bases and 1 base, in that order; junction bases with no gene match: 4. The CDR3 here is CASSLSGGNNYGYTF. DNA of the CDR3: TGTGCCAGCAGCTTATCAGGGGGGAATAACTATGGCTACACCTTC.